Below, 15 T cell receptor beta chains from the same sample are listed, as sequenced in a study of T cells in Graves' hyperthyroidism and ophthalmopathy. The source material, RNA transcripts, was used to amplify TCR beta CDR3 regions. In the first-round RT-PCR of the TCR CDR3, the HTBI primer set was used. TCRdb re-called the multiplex PCR reads through MiXCR, storing one row per CDR3 protein. This sample carries around 600,000 distinct CDR3 sequences, approximately 15% of them seen once, and the ten largest clones take about 3.5%. Source material: blood. The receptors were gathered from a woman aged 35 to 49 with Graves' ophthalmopathy.

The chain links TRBV4-1 to TRBJ1-4; unclear D gene. V was shortened by 6 bases and J by 0 bases, with 5 bases between the two germline ends. Per the germline V gene, CDR1 is MGHRA and CDR2 is YSYEKL. CDR3 length equals 13 residues. CDR3 bases: TGCGCCAGCAGACGGTCAACTAATGAAAAACTGTTTTTT. Translating gives CASRRSTNEKLFF.

The sample holds many counts of this clonotype. V and J are TRBV15 and TRBJ1-5; the match to TRBD1 covers 7 bases. Trimming at V came to 4 bases and at J to 3 bases, leaving 6 bases not matched to a gene. Germline V gene lookup returns CDR1 LNHNV and CDR2 YYDKDF (reference sequence). This CDR3 contains 15 residues. The CDR3: CATSIRGTPNQPQHF. The DNA of the CDR3 is TGTGCCACCAGCATCAGGGGGACACCCAATCAGCCCCAGCATTTT.

In DNA, the CDR3 is TGTGCCAGCAGCAAACGTGACGCTAATGAAAAACTGTTTTTT. This encodes CASSKRDANEKLFF. V usage is TRBV7-9 and J usage is TRBJ1-4; unclear D gene. The ends were cut back, 5 bases at V and 3 bases at J, with 10 bases in the middle. CDR1 and CDR2 from the germline V gene are SEHNR and FQNEAQ (reference sequence). This CDR3 contains 14 residues.

The chain couples TRBV6-2 or TRBV6-3 to TRBJ1-3; TRBD1 is a possible D gene (6 bases). V gave up 2 bases and J gave up 4 bases, with 12 bases separating them. This CDR3 contains 15 residues. Germline V gives CDR1 MNHEY, CDR2 SVGEGT. The CDR3 DNA reads as TGTGCCAGCAGTTACGGTTCAGGGGACGGAAACACCATATATTTT. The encoded protein is CASSYGSGDGNTIYF.

In this sample, this clonotype turned up a few times. V is TRBV5-1 and J is TRBJ2-1; TRBD1 matches 9 bases. V gave up 1 base and J gave up 8 bases; unmatched junction bases: 10. CDR1 and CDR2 from the germline V gene are SGHRS and YFSETQ. The length of the CDR3 is 16 residues. CDR3 DNA sequence: TGCGCCAGCAGCTTGTATATAGGACAGGGGTCCTATGAGCAGTTCTTC. This sequence encodes CASSLYIGQGSYEQFF.

This clonotype occurred many times. The rearrangement links TRBV3-1 to TRBJ2-5; D perhaps matches TRBD2 (6 bases). Germline CDR1 and CDR2: LGHDT and YNNKEL (reference sequence). Trimming took off 4 bases at V and 2 bases at J, with 20 bases between the two ends. The CDR3 has 17 amino acids. The chain's CDR3 is CASSLLLGGIWQETQYF. The CDR3 region has the DNA TGTGCCAGCAGCCTCCTCCTGGGGGGAATATGGCAAGAGACCCAGTACTTC.

This clonotype appeared many times. The chain joins TRBV30 to TRBJ2-1; D ambiguous. Per the germline V gene, CDR1 is GTSNPN and CDR2 is SVGIG (reference sequence). This CDR3 has 11 amino acids. V shed 4 bases and J shed 0 bases, with 1 base lying between them. CDR3 sequence (DNA): TGTGCCTGGACCTCCTACAATGAGCAGTTCTTC. Amino acids: CAWTSYNEQFF.

This clonotype was seen at least ten times. J is TRBJ2-5 and V is TRBV28; TRBD2 might be the D (6 bases). The V end was cut by 8 bases, the J end by 6 bases, with 13 bases between. Looked up from germline, CDR1 is MDHEN and CDR2 is SYDVKM. The CDR3 is made up of 12 amino acids. The DNA for the CDR3 is TGTGCCAGCCGGAGCGGGCGAAAGACCCAGTACTTC. This encodes CASRSGRKTQYF.

This clonotype occurred many times. V is TRBV10-2 and J is TRBJ2-3; D remains unclear. Germline CDR1 and CDR2: WSHSY and SAAADI. V lost 0 bases, J lost 4 bases, and 8 bases lay in between. The CDR3 runs 14 residues. CDR3 bases: TGCGCCAGCAGTGAGTCTGCTGCGTCAGATACGCAGTATTTT. It yields the protein CASSESAASDTQYF.

This clonotype appeared many times. The V call is TRBV11-2, the J call TRBJ2-2; 7 nucleotides agree with TRBD2. Germline V gives CDR1 SGHAT, CDR2 FQNNGV. Trimming removed 5 bases from V and 4 bases from J; junction bases left unmatched: 7. CDR3 length: 15 amino acids. CDR3 sequence reads: CASSRGTTLTGELFF. DNA of the CDR3: TGTGCCAGCAGCCGCGGGACTACTCTCACCGGGGAGCTGTTTTTT.

This chain links TRBV12-3 or TRBV12-4 with TRBJ1-2; 11 bases fit TRBD1. The J segment lost 6 bases and the V segment lost 5 bases, leaving 8 bases of the junction unmatched. This CDR3 spans 15 amino acids. The CDR3 loop reads CASSLRTGGADGYTF. As DNA, the CDR3 is TGTGCCAGCAGTCTACGGACAGGGGGCGCGGATGGCTACACCTTC.

This clonotype came up a few times. The CDR3 DNA sequence: TGCAGTGCTGAGGCCCGTAGCGGGAGAGGGGGAGGGAAGTTCTTC. Translating it yields CSAEARSGRGGGKFF. The J gene is TRBJ2-1, the V gene TRBV20-1, with TRBD2 identical over 9 bases. Germline loops: CDR1 DFQATT, CDR2 SNEGSKA (reference sequence). The junction had 19 bases not matched to a gene; V was cut back by 5 bases and J by 14 bases. This CDR3 region has 15 residues.

This clonotype showed up just a few times. The chain couples TRBV18 to TRBJ1-5, with unresolved D. Trimming removed 2 bases from V and 2 bases from J, with 16 bases in between. The CDR3 is 17 amino acids. Germline lookup yields CDR1 KGHSH and CDR2 LQKENI. In nucleotides, the CDR3 is TGTGCCAGCTCACCAGCCGGACGCGGAGGAGGCAATCAGCCCCAGCATTTT. Protein sequence: CASSPAGRGGGNQPQHF.

V and J are TRBV6-1 and TRBJ2-7; 7 bases line up with TRBD1. V gave up 5 bases and J gave up 6 bases; unmatched junction bases: 19. The CDR3 has 17 amino acids. Germline CDR1 MNHNS, CDR2 SASEGT. CDR3 DNA: TGTGCCAGCAGTTCATCCAGGGGGACCCAACCGACGACCGAGCAGTACTTC. Encoded protein: CASSSSRGTQPTTEQYF.

This clonotype was recorded at least ten times. The rearrangement links TRBV20-1 to TRBJ1-1; D remains unclear. Germline values: CDR1 DFQATT, CDR2 SNEGSKA (reference sequence). Trimming left V 3 bases short and J 0 bases short, with 8 bases between. This CDR3 has 13 amino acids. The CDR3 reads CSASGTVNTEAFF. In DNA, the CDR3 is TGCAGTGCTAGCGGTACGGTGAACACTGAAGCTTTCTTT.